This TCR beta chain was retrieved from a study of spatial heterogeneity in lung cancer. About the study: Sequenced follow-up PBMC samples came a median of around 2 years after resection, where available.

The CDR3 has 16 residues. Per the germline V gene, CDR1 is SGHDT and CDR2 is YYEEEE. The junction had 8 bases not matched to a gene; V was cut back by 3 bases and J by 1 base. Many counts were recorded for this clonotype. Time point denoted: blood at routine non-recurrence follow-up after resection. TCR cDNA molecules each had a unique molecular identifier. TCRdb redid the calling of the 5' RACE reads with MiXCR, one entry per CDR3 protein. The table has more than 9,000 distinct CDR3 sequences, 20% to 25% seen once; the top ten hold roughly two fifths. This sequence joins TRBV5-6 and TRBJ2-5, with 8 positions matching TRBD1. This sequence was found in a male donor with early-stage non-small cell lung cancer. This specimen consisted of PBMCs, obtained at follow-up. The CDR3, as DNA: TGTGCCAGCAGCTCAGACCCTGGACAGGGCCAAGAGACCCAGTACTTC. Residues: CASSSDPGQGQETQYF.